These 23 T cell receptor beta chains were sequenced from one sample in a study of blood T cell repertoires in COVID-19. TCRdb keeps only in-frame clones here, not all; method: immunoSEQ multiplex PCR. Counted here are 200,000 to 250,000 clones, roughly 86% occurring once; the ten biggest clones make up about 7.1%. The sample comprised peripheral blood. The receptors stem from a woman aged 65 to 85 with active or convalescent COVID-19.

The CDR3 here is CASSLGLDRGISPLHF. The CDR3 DNA reads TGTGCCAGCAGTTTAGGGTTGGACAGGGGTATTTCACCCCTCCACTTT. The V call is TRBV27, the J call TRBJ1-6; 9 nucleotides agree with TRBD1. CDR3 length: 16 amino acids. With 2 bases clipped from V and 9 bases from J, the junction kept 8 bases outside the gene matches. CDR1 and CDR2 (germline): MNHEY, SMNVEV (reference sequence).

J is TRBJ2-5 and V is TRBV11-2; D is uncertain. The CDR3 loop spans 11 amino acids. Trimming stripped 4 bases from V and 2 bases from J, with 2 bases between. Germline V gene data show CDR1 as SGHAT and CDR2 as FQNNGV. The CDR3 protein is CASSSQETQYF. In DNA form, the CDR3 reads TGTGCCAGCAGCTCACAAGAGACCCAGTACTTC. Supplemented by reference TRBV11-2 and TRBJ2-5, the full variable domain reads EAGVAQSPRYKIIEKRQSVAFWCNPISGHATLYWYQQILGQGPKLLIQFQNNGVVDDSQLPKDRFSAERLKGVDSTLKIQPAKLEDSAVYLCASSSQETQYFGPGTRLLVL.

This clone was detected only once. The rearrangement joins TRBV19 to TRBJ2-2; 9 positions match TRBD1. The CDR3 spans 16 residues. Trimming removed 4 bases from V and 2 bases from J; junction bases left unmatched: 5. Germline assignment: CDR1 LNHDA and CDR2 SQIVND (reference sequence). DNA of the CDR3: TGTGCCAGTAGTAAAGGGACAGGGTACAACACCGGGGAGCTGTTTTTT. It translates to CASSKGTGYNTGELFF.

The chain couples TRBV7-2 to TRBJ2-7; D is uncertain. Germline V CDR1 and CDR2: SGHTA, FQGNSA. Trimming took off 2 bases at V and 6 bases at J, with 14 bases between the two ends. This CDR3 comprises 14 residues. The CDR3 loop reads CASSLYSLTVEQYF. CDR3 DNA sequence: TGTGCCAGCAGCTTATACAGCCTCACGGTCGAGCAGTACTTC.

This clone showed up many times. This rearrangement joins TRBV29-1 to TRBJ1-2; D is undetermined. Per germline, CDR1 SQVTM and CDR2 ANQGSEA. The CDR3 length is 13 residues. Trimming pared 6 bases from V and 4 bases from J, leaving 15 bases between. CDR3 protein: CSVPHPTSYGYTF. CDR3 sequence (DNA): TGCAGCGTCCCTCATCCGACAAGCTATGGCTACACCTTC.

This chain links TRBV7-8 with TRBJ1-1; D call uncertain. CDR1 is SGHVS, CDR2 FQNEAQ, per germline. V was shortened by 6 bases and J by 6 bases, with 14 bases between the two germline ends. The CDR3 runs to 13 residues. CDR3 loop: CASSRRTGAEAFF. CDR3 DNA: TGTGCCAGCAGTCGTAGGACGGGAGCTGAAGCTTTCTTT.

Notes on this clone: The same CDR3 arises from other DNA sequences in this sample as well. V gene TRBV7-8 combines with J gene TRBJ2-1; 7 bases fit TRBD2. Germline V CDR1 and CDR2: SGHVS, FQNEAQ. V was pared by 0 bases and J by 3 bases, with 2 bases of the junction left unmatched. The length of the CDR3 is 15 residues. The CDR3 here is CASSLAGGYYNEQFF. In nucleotides, the CDR3 is TGTGCCAGCAGCTTAGCGGGGGGGTACTACAATGAGCAGTTCTTC.

The chain carries TRBV6-5 and TRBJ2-3; D not resolved. The CDR3 loop spans 11 amino acids. V lost 8 bases and J lost 7, with 10 bases in between. Germline V lookup: CDR1 MNHEY, CDR2 SVGAGI. The CDR3 sequence: CASRQAHTQYF. DNA of the CDR3: TGTGCCAGCCGCCAGGCCCATACGCAGTATTTT.

This rearrangement joins TRBV7-2 to TRBJ2-7; 9 bases map to TRBD1. Germline V gene lookup returns CDR1 SGHTA and CDR2 FQGNSA. Losses at the gene ends were 4 bases for V and 4 bases for J; bases not matched to a gene: 5. This CDR3 is built from 14 residues. The CDR3 region has the DNA TGTGCCAGCAGCTCCACAGGGGGCGGGTACGAGCAGTACTTC. This translates into CASSSTGGGYEQYF.

The V call is TRBV2, the J call TRBJ2-7; 7 bases are shared with TRBD2. Germline V gives CDR1 SNHLY, CDR2 FYNNEI. The V and J ends lost 6 bases and 6 bases, in that order; junction bases with no gene match: 11. This CDR3 is built from 14 residues. CDR3 in DNA: TGTGCCAGCAGAAACGGGGGGAACAAGCTCGAGCAGTACTTC. Translating gives CASRNGGNKLEQYF. Supplemented by reference TRBV2 and TRBJ2-7, the full variable domain reads EPEVTQTPSHQVTQMGQEVILRCVPISNHLYFYWYRQILGQKVEFLVSFYNNEISEKSEIFDDQFSVERPDGSNFTLKIRSTKLEDSAMYFCASRNGGNKLEQYFGPGTRLTVT.

CDR3 coding DNA: TGTGCCACCTCGATCTCGATACAGGGGTTCAATGAGCAGTTCTTC. Encoded protein: CATSISIQGFNEQFF. The J gene is TRBJ2-1, the V gene TRBV24-1, with 7 bases identical to TRBD1. The length of the CDR3 is 15 residues. Trimming removed 9 bases from V and 6 bases from J; junction bases left unmatched: 13. In germline, CDR1 is KGHDR, CDR2 SFDVKD.

This clone was recorded only once. The genes are TRBV7-2 and TRBJ2-2, with TRBD1 matching over 9 bases. Per germline, CDR1 SGHTA and CDR2 FQGNSA. V was pared by 2 bases and J by 8 bases, with 6 bases of the junction left unmatched. CDR3 length: 15 amino acids. CDR3 DNA: TGTGCCAGCAGCTTAAACAGGGGGCGCTTTGGGGAGCTGTTTTTT. This encodes CASSLNRGRFGELFF.

The chain is built from TRBV12-3 or TRBV12-4 and TRBJ1-3, with a tentative D call TRBD1 (6 bases). V lost 3 bases and J lost 9, with 12 bases in between. This CDR3 is built from 13 residues. CDR3 bases: TGTGCCAGCAGTTTGACAGGCATGGGCACCATATATTTT. This encodes CASSLTGMGTIYF.

The V gene is TRBV7-9, the J gene TRBJ2-3; 10 nucleotides match TRBD2. The CDR3 has 17 amino acids. Germline CDR1 SEHNR, CDR2 FQNEAQ (reference sequence). Trimming took 1 base from V and 7 from J; bases not matched to a gene: 11. DNA of the CDR3: TGTGCCAGCAGCTTAGAGGGGCCGGGACTAGCGAAGAATACGCAGTATTTT. Translated, it gives CASSLEGPGLAKNTQYF.

This chain joins TRBV7-6 and TRBJ2-5; TRBD2 aligns across 9 bases. V lost 1 base, J lost 4 bases, and 4 bases stayed unmatched. The germline V gene encodes CDR1 SGHVS and CDR2 FNYEAQ. The CDR3 runs to 15 residues. CDR3 sequence reads: CASSLGGGAIETQYF. DNA for the CDR3: TGTGCCAGCAGCTTAGGCGGGGGGGCCATAGAGACCCAGTACTTC.

This rearrangement joins TRBV10-3 to TRBJ1-1; D remains unclear. This CDR3 is 12 amino acids long. Germline V gene sequence: CDR1 ENHRY, CDR2 SYGVKD. Trimming removed 0 bases at V and 10 bases at J, with 9 bases between. The CDR3: CAISESSRLAFF. Written as DNA, the CDR3 is TGTGCCATCAGTGAGTCCTCTAGACTAGCTTTCTTT.

The chain carries TRBV7-2 and TRBJ2-6; D is perhaps TRBD2 (5 bases). Germline values: CDR1 SGHTA, CDR2 FQGNSA. The CDR3 is 14 residues long. Trimming pared 6 bases from V and 3 bases from J, leaving 9 bases between. The CDR3 sequence is CASSPRGGANVLTF. The CDR3 DNA sequence: TGTGCCAGCAGTCCTCGGGGTGGGGCCAACGTCCTGACTTTC.

This sequence joins TRBV19 and TRBJ1-5; possibly TRBD1 for D (5 bases). CDR3 length equals 12 residues. Trimming stripped 6 bases from V and 11 bases from J, with 14 bases between. CDR1 is LNHDA, CDR2 SQIVND, per germline (reference sequence). DNA of the CDR3: TGTGCCAGTAGCCCCCCCGGAGGGGCCCAGCATTTT. Amino acids: CASSPPGGAQHF.

This chain links TRBV11-2 with TRBJ2-1, with 7 bases lining up with TRBD2. Germline V gives CDR1 SGHAT, CDR2 FQNNGV. This CDR3 has 18 amino acids. V lost 1 base, J lost 0 bases, and 9 bases stayed unmatched. The CDR3 DNA is TGTGCCAGCAGCTTAGCTAGCGGCGCCTCCACCTCCTACAATGAGCAGTTCTTC. This codes for CASSLASGASTSYNEQFF.

The CDR3 loop is CASSLGDRRYTEAFF. The CDR3 nucleotides are TGTGCCAGCAGCCTCGGGGACAGAAGATACACTGAAGCTTTCTTT. This chain joins TRBV7-9 and TRBJ1-1, with 7 nucleotides matching TRBD1. This CDR3 region has 15 residues. Unmatched junction bases numbered 9, after V lost 5 bases and J lost 3 bases. CDR1 is SEHNR, CDR2 FQNEAQ, per germline (reference sequence).

This chain uses TRBV7-2 with TRBJ1-2; no reliable D call. This CDR3 region has 13 residues. Trimming pared 1 base from V and 5 bases from J, leaving 8 bases between. CDR1 and CDR2 (germline): SGHTA, FQGNSA. Written as DNA, the CDR3 is TGTGCCAGCAGCTTAGGGCCCGGGTATGGCTACACCTTC. This gives the protein CASSLGPGYGYTF.

The V and J genes are TRBV4-2 and TRBJ1-6, with unresolved D. This CDR3 contains 16 residues. Trimming took 0 bases from V and 7 from J, leaving 13 bases between them. The germline V gene has CDR1 LGHNA and CDR2 YNFKEQ. CDR3 sequence reads: CASSQDLRRFNSPLHF. DNA for the CDR3: TGTGCCAGCAGCCAAGACTTAAGGAGGTTCAATTCACCCCTCCACTTT.

V is TRBV5-1 and J is TRBJ2-7; the D gene is possibly TRBD2 (6 bases). CDR3 length equals 13 residues. Trimming left V 0 bases short and J 4 bases short, with 8 bases between. Germline V CDR1 and CDR2: SGHRS, YFSETQ. In DNA form, the CDR3 reads TGCGCCAGCAGCTTGGAGGCGGGGTACGAGCAGTACTTC. This sequence encodes CASSLEAGYEQYF.